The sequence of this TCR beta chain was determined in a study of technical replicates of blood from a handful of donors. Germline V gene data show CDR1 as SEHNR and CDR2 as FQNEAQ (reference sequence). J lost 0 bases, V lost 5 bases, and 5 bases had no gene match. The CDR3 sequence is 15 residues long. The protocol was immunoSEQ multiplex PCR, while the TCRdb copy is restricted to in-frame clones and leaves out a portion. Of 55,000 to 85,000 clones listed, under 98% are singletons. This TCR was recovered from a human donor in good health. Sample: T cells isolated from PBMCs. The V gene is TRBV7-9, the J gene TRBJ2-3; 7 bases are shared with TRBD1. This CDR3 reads CASSQQGISTDTQYF. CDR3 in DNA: TGTGCCAGCAGCCAACAGGGGATTAGCACAGATACGCAGTATTTT.